The source of this TCR beta chain is a study of CD8+ T cells in alopecia areata. Study as a whole: Oral tofacitinib, 5 to 10 mg twice daily, was given in an open-label trial.

Samples from alopecia areata patients were lesional scalp punch biopsies and peripheral blood. Regarding this clone: One junction end disagrees with the germline gene, perhaps due to a read error.

CDR3 size: 14 residues. CDR1 and CDR2 (germline): SSHAT, FNYEAQ (reference sequence). RNA extraction was followed by reverse transcription into cDNA, which acted as the sequencing template. Using immunoSEQ multiplex PCR, the repertoire was profiled, and TCRdb retains in-frame clones only, with some absent. Of some 210,000 clones listed, 57% are singletons. Sequencing was performed on CD4+ T cells sorted from blood, taken at week 0. The V gene is TRBV7-7, the J gene TRBJ2-5; 9 nucleotides agree with TRBD1. The clonotype comes from a human donor with alopecia areata. The CDR3 is CASSWMGQGETQYF. CDR3 nucleotide sequence: TGTGCTAGCAGCTGGATGGGACAGGGAGAGACCCAGTACTTC.